The 13 T cell receptor beta chains below all came from one sample that was sequenced in a study of CD8 T cells in Susac syndrome. With random hexamers, 0.5 to 1 ug RNA was reverse transcribed. TCRdb itself ran the immunoSEQ multiplex PCR reads through MiXCR, one entry per CDR3 protein. The sample includes 250,000 to 300,000 distinct CDR3 sequences, 89% of them seen just once. What was sequenced was CD8+ T cells from PBMCs. The source of these receptors is a human donor with multiple sclerosis.

The chain employs TRBV6-5 and TRBJ2-7; D ambiguous. CDR3 length equals 13 residues. CDR1 and CDR2 from the germline V gene are MNHEY and SVGAGI. Trimming stripped 4 bases from V and 7 bases from J, with 14 bases between. CDR3 loop: CASSFEEGFEQYF. Here the CDR3 DNA reads TGTGCCAGCAGTTTTGAAGAAGGGTTTGAGCAGTACTTC.

The genes are TRBV28 and TRBJ2-7; tentatively, D is TRBD1 (5 bases). Germline V gives CDR1 MDHEN, CDR2 SYDVKM. The V gene lost 6 bases and the J gene lost 6 bases, with 12 bases spanning the gap. The CDR3 spans 12 residues. The CDR3 DNA reads as TGTGCCAGCAGGCCTGACCAGGGCGAGCAGTACTTC. Residues: CASRPDQGEQYF.

The chain combines TRBV29-1 with TRBJ1-1; D remains ambiguous. CDR3 length: 12 residues. Per the germline V gene, CDR1 is SQVTM and CDR2 is ANQGSEA. Trimming removed 2 bases from V and 5 bases from J, with 9 bases in between. In nucleotides, the CDR3 is TGCAGCGTTGAAACCCGAGGGACTGAAGCTTTCTTT. Its protein product is CSVETRGTEAFF.

The genes are TRBV24-1 and TRBJ2-2; 7 positions agree with TRBD1. CDR3 length: 14 amino acids. The junction had 2 bases not matched to a gene; V was cut back by 5 bases and J by 3 bases. Germline assignment: CDR1 KGHDR and CDR2 SFDVKD. In DNA form, the CDR3 reads TGTGCCACCAGTGGCGACAGGGACACCGGGGAGCTGTTTTTT. Residues: CATSGDRDTGELFF.

The V call is TRBV20-1, the J call TRBJ2-1; 7 bases are shared with TRBD1. J was trimmed by 9 bases and V by 4 bases; bases with no gene match: 9. Per germline, CDR1 DFQATT and CDR2 SNEGSKA (reference sequence). The CDR3 covers 13 residues. CDR3 sequence: CSATGGQSPEQFF. The CDR3 region has the DNA TGCAGTGCTACAGGGGGACAGAGTCCTGAGCAGTTCTTC.

The chain employs TRBV7-9 and TRBJ2-5; TRBD1 or TRBD2 may be the D gene (5 bases each). The CDR3 totals 16 residues. The germline V gene encodes CDR1 SEHNR and CDR2 FQNEAQ (reference sequence). Trimming removed 4 bases from V and 4 bases from J, with 19 bases in between. The chain's CDR3 is CASSWVGDLWGETQYF. In DNA, the CDR3 is TGTGCCAGCAGCTGGGTAGGGGACCTTTGGGGAGAGACCCAGTACTTC.

The V call is TRBV28, the J call TRBJ2-7; 11 bases are shared with TRBD2. Germline V gene sequence: CDR1 MDHEN, CDR2 SYDVKM. CDR3 length: 17 residues. V was pared by 5 bases and J by 3 bases, with 12 bases of the junction left unmatched. As DNA, the CDR3 is TGTGCCAGCAGTGTTATTATGGGACTAGCGGAGATCTACGAGCAGTACTTC. Translation gives CASSVIMGLAEIYEQYF.

This chain connects TRBV5-1 to TRBJ1-2; D is unresolved. The CDR3 runs 18 residues. The V gene's germline CDR1 is SGHRS and CDR2 YFSETQ. V dropped 0 bases and J dropped 3 bases, with 21 bases sitting between them. The CDR3 region has the DNA TGCGCCAGCAGCTTGGTCTTCACAGCCGAGAAGCTCCACTATGGCTACACCTTC. Protein sequence: CASSLVFTAEKLHYGYTF.

The sample holds a few counts of this clonotype. V and J are TRBV2 and TRBJ2-7, with 12 bases matching TRBD2. CDR1 and CDR2 from the germline V gene are SNHLY and FYNNEI. This CDR3 is built from 14 residues. Trimming at V came to 5 bases and at J to 5 bases, leaving 4 bases not matched to a gene. CDR3: CASSLTSGSHEQYF. CDR3 in DNA: TGTGCCAGCAGTCTGACTAGCGGGAGCCACGAGCAGTACTTC.

The chain couples TRBV7-8 to TRBJ2-7; TRBD2 matches at 11 bases. Germline values: CDR1 SGHVS, CDR2 FQNEAQ. This CDR3 contains 15 residues. With V trimmed by 6 bases and J by 2 bases, 6 bases remained unmatched. CDR3 region: CASRETSGAPYEQYF. In nucleotides, the CDR3 is TGTGCCAGCAGGGAGACTAGCGGGGCTCCCTACGAGCAGTACTTC.

The rearrangement uses TRBV28 and TRBJ2-1; 8 positions agree with TRBD2. CDR3 size: 16 residues. The ends lost 3 bases at V and 5 bases at J; junction bases unmatched: 9. Germline V lookup: CDR1 MDHEN, CDR2 SYDVKM. CDR3 sequence: CASSFLGLAEDNEQFF. The CDR3 nucleotides are TGTGCCAGCAGTTTTCTCGGACTAGCTGAGGACAATGAGCAGTTCTTC.

Here the CDR3 DNA reads TGTGCCAGCAGTGACTCGATAGCGGGGGGATCCACAGATACGCAGTATTTT. This codes for CASSDSIAGGSTDTQYF. The rearrangement links TRBV6-4 to TRBJ2-3; 10 bases agree with TRBD2. The germline V gene encodes CDR1 MRHNA and CDR2 SNTAGT. The trim removed 0 bases at V and 2 bases at J, leaving 5 bases unmatched. This CDR3 spans 17 amino acids.

This chain joins TRBV12-3 or TRBV12-4 and TRBJ2-7; D possibly matches TRBD1 or TRBD2 (6 bases each). V was clipped by 6 bases and J by 1 base, with 19 bases between them. The CDR3 consists of 16 residues. The chain's CDR3 is CASRLRGTRSSYEQYF. CDR3 coding DNA: TGTGCCAGCAGGTTACGCGGGACACGGTCATCCTACGAGCAGTACTTC.